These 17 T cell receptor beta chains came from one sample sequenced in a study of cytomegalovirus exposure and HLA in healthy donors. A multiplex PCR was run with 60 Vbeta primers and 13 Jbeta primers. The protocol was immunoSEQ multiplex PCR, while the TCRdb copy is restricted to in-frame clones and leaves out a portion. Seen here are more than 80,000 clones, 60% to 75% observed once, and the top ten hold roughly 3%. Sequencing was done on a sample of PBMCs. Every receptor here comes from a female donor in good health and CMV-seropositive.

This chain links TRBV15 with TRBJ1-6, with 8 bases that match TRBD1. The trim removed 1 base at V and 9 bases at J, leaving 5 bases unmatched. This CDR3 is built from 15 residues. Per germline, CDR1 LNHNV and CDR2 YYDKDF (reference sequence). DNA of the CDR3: TGTGCCACCAGCAGAGTGGGACAGGAAGGTTCACCCCTCCACTTT. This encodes CATSRVGQEGSPLHF.

CDR3 region: CASSGQGILGEQYF. The CDR3 region has the DNA TGTGCCAGCAGCGGGCAGGGAATTTTGGGGGAGCAGTACTTC. The rearrangement uses TRBV7-9 and TRBJ2-7; D is perhaps TRBD1 (5 bases). The CDR3 totals 14 residues. Germline CDR1 SEHNR, CDR2 FQNEAQ (reference sequence). Trimming stripped 5 bases from V and 7 bases from J, with 18 bases between.

CDR3 DNA sequence: TGCGCCAGCAGCCAAGTGGGGGGACCGGGGATCGAGCAGTACTTC. This encodes CASSQVGGPGIEQYF. This chain connects TRBV4-1 to TRBJ2-7; TRBD2 is a possible D gene (6 bases). V was clipped by 1 base and J by 6 bases, with 16 bases between them. The germline gives CDR1 MGHRA, CDR2 YSYEKL. The CDR3 sequence is 15 residues long.

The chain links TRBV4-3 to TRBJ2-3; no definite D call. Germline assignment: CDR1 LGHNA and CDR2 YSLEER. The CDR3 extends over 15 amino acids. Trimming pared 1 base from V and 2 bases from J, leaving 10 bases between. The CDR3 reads CASSQGAYPTDTQYF. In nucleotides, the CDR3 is TGCGCCAGCAGCCAAGGAGCATACCCCACAGATACGCAGTATTTT.

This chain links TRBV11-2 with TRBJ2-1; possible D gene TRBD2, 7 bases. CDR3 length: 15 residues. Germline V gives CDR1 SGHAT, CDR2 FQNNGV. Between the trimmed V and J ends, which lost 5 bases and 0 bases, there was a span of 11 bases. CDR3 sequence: CASSTGGSSYNEQFF. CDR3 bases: TGTGCCAGCAGCACGGGGGGCAGCTCCTACAATGAGCAGTTCTTC.

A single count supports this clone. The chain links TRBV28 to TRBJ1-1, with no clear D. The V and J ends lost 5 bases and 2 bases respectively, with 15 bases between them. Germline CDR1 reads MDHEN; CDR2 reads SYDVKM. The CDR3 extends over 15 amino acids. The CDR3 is CASSLLGLINTEAFF. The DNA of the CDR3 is TGTGCCAGCAGTCTCCTCGGACTGATCAACACTGAAGCTTTCTTT.

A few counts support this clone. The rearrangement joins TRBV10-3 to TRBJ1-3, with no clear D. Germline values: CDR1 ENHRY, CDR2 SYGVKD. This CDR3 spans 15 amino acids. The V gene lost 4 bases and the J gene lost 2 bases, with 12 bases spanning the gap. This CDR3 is CAISGAGQAGNTIYF. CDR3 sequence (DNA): TGTGCCATCAGTGGAGCCGGTCAGGCTGGAAACACCATATATTTT.

The CDR3 DNA reads TGTGCCAGCAGCCGGACAGGATTCAATCAGCCCCAGCATTTT. Translation gives CASSRTGFNQPQHF. The chain has TRBV11-2 and TRBJ1-5; 7 nucleotides agree with TRBD1. CDR1 is SGHAT and CDR2 is FQNNGV in the germline V gene. The CDR3 extends over 14 amino acids. V gave up 5 bases and J gave up 3 bases; unmatched junction bases: 4. The variable domain in full, completed from reference TRBV11-2 and TRBJ1-5, reads EAGVAQSPRYKIIEKRQSVAFWCNPISGHATLYWYQQILGQGPKLLIQFQNNGVVDDSQLPKDRFSAERLKGVDSTLKIQPAKLEDSAVYLCASSRTGFNQPQHFGDGTRLSIL.

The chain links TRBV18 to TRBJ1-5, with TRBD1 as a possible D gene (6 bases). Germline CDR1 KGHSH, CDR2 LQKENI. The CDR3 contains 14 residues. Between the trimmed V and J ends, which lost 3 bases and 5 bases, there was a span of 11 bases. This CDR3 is CASSPIAGDQPQHF. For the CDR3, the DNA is TGTGCCAGCTCACCCATAGCAGGGGATCAGCCCCAGCATTTT.

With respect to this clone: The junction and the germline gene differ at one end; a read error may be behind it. For the CDR3, the DNA is TGTGCCAGCGGTTTTGCGGATACGCAGTATTTT. It encodes CASGFADTQYF. The chain is built from TRBV28 and TRBJ2-3; D remains unclear. Germline loops: CDR1 MDHEN, CDR2 SYDVKM. This CDR3 spans 11 amino acids.

The CDR3 DNA is TGCGCCAGCAGCTTAAGACAGGGGGCGTTTGTAGCTTTCTTT. Amino acid sequence: CASSLRQGAFVAFF. This rearrangement joins TRBV5-1 to TRBJ1-1, with 10 bases identical to TRBD1. Trimming at V came to 2 bases and at J to 10 bases, leaving 8 bases not matched to a gene. The length of the CDR3 is 14 residues. Germline V gene data show CDR1 as SGHRS and CDR2 as YFSETQ. The whole variable domain, remainder taken from reference TRBV5-1 and TRBJ1-1, is KAGVTQTPRYLIKTRGQQVTLSCSPISGHRSVSWYQQTPGQGLQFLFEYFSETQRNKGNFPGRFSGRQFSNSRSEMNVSTLELGDSALYLCASSLRQGAFVAFFGQGTRLTVV.

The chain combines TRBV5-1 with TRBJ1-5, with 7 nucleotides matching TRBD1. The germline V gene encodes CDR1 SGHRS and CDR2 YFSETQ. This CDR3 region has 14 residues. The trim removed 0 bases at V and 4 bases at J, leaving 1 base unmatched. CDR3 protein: CASSLGRGNQPQHF. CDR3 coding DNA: TGCGCCAGCAGCTTGGGCAGGGGGAATCAGCCCCAGCATTTT.

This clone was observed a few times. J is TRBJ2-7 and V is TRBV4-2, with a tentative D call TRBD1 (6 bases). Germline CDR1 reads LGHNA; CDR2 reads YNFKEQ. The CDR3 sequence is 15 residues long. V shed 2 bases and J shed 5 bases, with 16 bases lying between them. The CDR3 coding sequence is TGTGCCAGCAGCCAAAGTTTAGGGGGATACGACGAGCAGTACTTC. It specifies CASSQSLGGYDEQYF.

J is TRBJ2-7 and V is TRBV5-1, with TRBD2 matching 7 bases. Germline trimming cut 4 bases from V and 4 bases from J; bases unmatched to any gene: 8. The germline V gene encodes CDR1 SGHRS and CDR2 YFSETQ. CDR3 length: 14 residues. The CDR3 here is CASSTLGGIYEQYF. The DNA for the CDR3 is TGCGCCAGCAGCACCCTGGGGGGGATTTACGAGCAGTACTTC.

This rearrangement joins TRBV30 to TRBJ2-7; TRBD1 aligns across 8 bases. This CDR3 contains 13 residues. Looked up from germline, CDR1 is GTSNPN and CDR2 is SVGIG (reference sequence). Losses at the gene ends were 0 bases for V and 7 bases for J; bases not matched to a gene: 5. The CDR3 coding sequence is TGTGCCTGGAGTGTAAGGACAGGGCGAGAGCAGTACTTC. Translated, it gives CAWSVRTGREQYF.

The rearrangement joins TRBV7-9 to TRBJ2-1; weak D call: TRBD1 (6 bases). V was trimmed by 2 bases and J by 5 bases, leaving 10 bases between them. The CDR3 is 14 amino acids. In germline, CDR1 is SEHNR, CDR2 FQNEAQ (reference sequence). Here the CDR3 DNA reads TGTGCCAGCAGCTTACGGCAGGGGAACAATGAGCAGTTCTTC. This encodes CASSLRQGNNEQFF.

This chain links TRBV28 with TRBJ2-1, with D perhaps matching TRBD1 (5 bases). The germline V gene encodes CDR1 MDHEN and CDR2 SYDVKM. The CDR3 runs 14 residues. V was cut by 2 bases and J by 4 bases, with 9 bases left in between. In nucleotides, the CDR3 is TGTGCCAGCAGTTTACCCGACAGTTACAATGAGCAGTTCTTC. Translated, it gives CASSLPDSYNEQFF.